A single sample gave rise to the 2 T cell receptor beta chains below, sequenced in a study of PD-1 and CTLA-4 blockade in melanoma. The repertoire was sequenced with immunoSEQ multiplex PCR; TCRdb's copy has only in-frame clones and lacks some. Seen here are roughly 30,000 clones, 88% observed once, and the top ten hold approximately 6.4%. Sequencing used CD8+ T cells from peripheral blood, obtained from a patient given anti-PD-1 treatment. The receptors come from a human donor with melanoma.

The V gene is TRBV7-9, the J gene TRBJ2-1, with D uncertain. V was shortened by 2 bases and J by 0 bases, with 8 bases between the two germline ends. Germline-derived CDR1 and CDR2 are SEHNR and FQNEAQ (reference sequence). This CDR3 comprises 15 residues. In DNA, the CDR3 is TGTGCCAGCAGCTTACGGTCTGGCTCCTACAATGAGCAGTTCTTC. The encoded protein is CASSLRSGSYNEQFF.

The rearrangement uses TRBV6-2 or TRBV6-3 and TRBJ1-5; a possible D gene is TRBD1 (6 bases). Deletions cut 6 bases from V and 1 base from J, with 10 bases between. Germline loops: CDR1 MNHEY, CDR2 SVGEGT. The CDR3 totals 14 residues. The CDR3 region is CASSWTASNQPQHF. The CDR3 bases are TGTGCCAGCAGCTGGACAGCCAGCAATCAGCCCCAGCATTTT.